The 2 T cell receptor beta chains listed next were all sequenced from one sample in a study of control samples from healthy donors and cancer patients. Generated by immunoSEQ multiplex PCR, the TCRdb table keeps only in-frame clones and is missing some. The table records 100,000 to 150,000 clones, about 92% of them present only once. The specimen was PBMCs. The receptors were sampled from a man older than 75 with head and neck cancer.

The chain joins TRBV30 to TRBJ1-4, with 7 bases aligning to TRBD1. Germline V CDR1 and CDR2: GTSNPN, SVGIG (reference sequence). CDR3 length: 15 amino acids. J was trimmed by 8 bases and V by 2 bases; bases with no gene match: 11. This CDR3 reads CAWSRSEGALEKLFF. In DNA, the CDR3 is TGTGCCTGGAGTCGTTCGGAGGGGGCTTTGGAAAAACTGTTTTTT.

The genes are TRBV5-1 and TRBJ2-1; TRBD2 aligns across 7 bases. This CDR3 comprises 15 residues. Trimming at V came to 0 bases and at J to 9 bases, leaving 9 bases not matched to a gene. Germline V gene sequence: CDR1 SGHRS, CDR2 YFSETQ. This chain's CDR3 is CASSLGGGVGGEQFF. For the CDR3, the DNA is TGCGCCAGCAGCTTGGGCGGGGGTGTTGGAGGTGAGCAGTTCTTC.